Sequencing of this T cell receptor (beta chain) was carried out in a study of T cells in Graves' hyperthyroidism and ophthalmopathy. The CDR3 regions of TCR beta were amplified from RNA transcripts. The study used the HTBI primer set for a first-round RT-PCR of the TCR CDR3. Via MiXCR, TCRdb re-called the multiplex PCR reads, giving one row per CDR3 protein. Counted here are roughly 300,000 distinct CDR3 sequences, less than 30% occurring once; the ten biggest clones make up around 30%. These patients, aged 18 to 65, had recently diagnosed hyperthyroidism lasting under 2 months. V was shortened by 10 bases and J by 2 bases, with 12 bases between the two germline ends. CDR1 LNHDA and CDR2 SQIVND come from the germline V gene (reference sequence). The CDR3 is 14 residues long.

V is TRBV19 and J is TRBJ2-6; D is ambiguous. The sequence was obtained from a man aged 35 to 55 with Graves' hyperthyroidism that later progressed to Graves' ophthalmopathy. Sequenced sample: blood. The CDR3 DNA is TGTGCCACACGAAGACCCGCTGGGGCCAACGTCCTGACTTTC. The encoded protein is CATRRPAGANVLTF. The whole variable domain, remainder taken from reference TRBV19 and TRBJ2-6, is DGGITQSPKYLFRKEGQNVTLSCEQNLNHDAMYWYRQDPGQGLRLIYYSQIVNDFQKGDIAEGYSVSREKKESFPLTVTSAQKNPTAFYLCATRRPAGANVLTFGAGSRLTVL.